These 32 T cell receptor beta chains were all obtained from the same sample, sequenced in a study of blood T cell repertoires in COVID-19. TCRdb keeps only in-frame clones here, not all; method: immunoSEQ multiplex PCR. Here the sample spans approximately 200,000 clones, around 90% being singletons. Sequenced input: peripheral blood. The receptors stem from a man aged 30 to 45 with COVID-19, enrolled during active disease.

This clone was seen a single time. The chain joins TRBV6-6 to TRBJ2-7, with D unresolved. The CDR3 consists of 14 residues. Germline CDR1 reads MNHNY; CDR2 reads SVGAGI (reference sequence). Trimming took off 2 bases at V and 0 bases at J, with 8 bases between the two ends. In DNA form, the CDR3 reads TGTGCCAGCAGTTACGCGGTTAGCTCCTACGAGCAGTACTTC. It translates to CASSYAVSSYEQYF.

J is TRBJ1-2 and V is TRBV25-1; D remains ambiguous. This CDR3 is built from 12 residues. Deletions cut 4 bases from V and 1 base from J, with 4 bases between. CDR1 is MGHDK and CDR2 is SYGVNS in the germline V gene. The CDR3 nucleotides are TGTGCCAGCAGTGCCGTTAACTATGGCTACACCTTC. This codes for CASSAVNYGYTF.

The chain combines TRBV5-4 with TRBJ1-3, with D tentatively TRBD1 (5 bases). The V gene's germline CDR1 is SGHNT and CDR2 YYREEE (reference sequence). Deletions cut 2 bases from V and 0 bases from J, with 21 bases between. CDR3 length: 19 amino acids. The CDR3 reads CASSFGLGTETYSGNTIYF. The CDR3 nucleotides are TGTGCCAGCAGCTTCGGTTTGGGGACTGAGACCTACTCTGGAAACACCATATATTTT.

The chain recombines TRBV5-4 with TRBJ2-7; 9 nucleotides match TRBD1. This CDR3 is built from 15 residues. CDR1 and CDR2 from the germline V gene are SGHNT and YYREEE (reference sequence). Trimming cost V 4 bases and J 5 bases; bases outside gene matches: 10. The CDR3 sequence is CASSRAGTGINEQYF. CDR3 bases: TGTGCCAGCAGCCGTGCCGGGACAGGGATTAACGAGCAGTACTTC. Combining the CDR3 with reference TRBV5-4 and TRBJ2-7 gives the whole variable domain ETGVTQSPTHLIKTRGQQVTLRCSSQSGHNTVSWYQQALGQGPQFIFQYYREEENGRGNFPPRFSGLQFPNYSSELNVNALELDDSALYLCASSRAGTGINEQYFGPGTRLTVT.

This rearrangement joins TRBV15 to TRBJ1-3; TRBD1 aligns across 8 bases. The germline gives CDR1 LNHNV, CDR2 YYDKDF (reference sequence). CDR3 length equals 18 residues. The J segment lost 4 bases and the V segment lost 3 bases, leaving 14 bases of the junction unmatched. CDR3 DNA sequence: TGTGCCACCAGCAGGGCGAGATTGGACAGGGATAAAGGAAACACCATATATTTT. It translates to CATSRARLDRDKGNTIYF. The full variable domain, with the rest looked up from reference TRBV15 and TRBJ1-3, is DAMVIQNPRYQVTQFGKPVTLSCSQTLNHNVMYWYQQKSSQAPKLLFHYYDKDFNNEADTPDNFQSRRPNTSFCFLDIRSPGLGDTAMYLCATSRARLDRDKGNTIYFGEGSWLTVV.

This chain uses TRBV19 with TRBJ1-1, with D maybe TRBD1 (6 bases). V lost 3 bases and J lost 4, with 15 bases in between. The V gene's germline CDR1 is LNHDA and CDR2 SQIVND (reference sequence). The CDR3 covers 15 residues. This chain's CDR3 is CASSIGGRGATEAFF. CDR3 nucleotides: TGTGCCAGTAGTATCGGCGGCAGGGGAGCCACTGAAGCTTTCTTT.

This clone was counted between two and nine times. The chain is built from TRBV21-1 and TRBJ2-2; no DNA check was done on the table's D call, TRBD1. TRBV21-1 is a pseudogene locus. This CDR3 is 15 amino acids long. CDR3 DNA: TGTGCCAGCAGCAAGCTTTCAGGGGGCGGCGGGGAGCTGTTTTTT. It yields the protein CASSKLSGGGGELFF.

This chain joins TRBV28 and TRBJ2-2; unclear D gene. The CDR3 is made up of 13 amino acids. Between the trimmed V and J ends, which lost 6 bases and 6 bases, there was a span of 11 bases. Looked up from germline, CDR1 is MDHEN and CDR2 is SYDVKM. Here the CDR3 DNA reads TGTGCCAGCAGGGCCCCGGGTCCCGGGGAGCTGTTTTTT. As protein: CASRAPGPGELFF.

The V call is TRBV10-3, the J call TRBJ1-4, with TRBD1 matching over 7 bases. Trimming took 6 bases from V and 0 from J; bases not matched to a gene: 7. The CDR3 sequence is 16 residues long. Looked up from germline, CDR1 is ENHRY and CDR2 is SYGVKD. For the CDR3, the DNA is TGTGCCATCAGGAGCGGACAGGATGCAACTAATGAAAAACTGTTTTTT. This encodes CAIRSGQDATNEKLFF.

The DNA of the CDR3 is TGTGCCAGCAGTCCCACAGGCGTAAATCAGCCCCAGCATTTT. Its translation: CASSPTGVNQPQHF. This chain uses TRBV27 with TRBJ1-5; tentatively, D is TRBD1 (5 bases). Trimming cost V 5 bases and J 4 bases, with 12 bases left between them. This CDR3 spans 14 amino acids. Germline lookup yields CDR1 MNHEY and CDR2 SMNVEV (reference sequence).

The gene calls are TRBV5-1 and TRBJ1-1, with 9 positions matching TRBD1. This CDR3 is built from 14 residues. V lost 4 bases, J lost 0 bases, and 1 base stayed unmatched. Germline-derived CDR1 and CDR2 are SGHRS and YFSETQ. The CDR3 DNA sequence: TGCGCCAGCAGCGGACAGGGGATGAACACTGAAGCTTTCTTT. Protein: CASSGQGMNTEAFF. The variable domain in full, completed from reference TRBV5-1 and TRBJ1-1, reads KAGVTQTPRYLIKTRGQQVTLSCSPISGHRSVSWYQQTPGQGLQFLFEYFSETQRNKGNFPGRFSGRQFSNSRSEMNVSTLELGDSALYLCASSGQGMNTEAFFGQGTRLTVV.

This clone has just one count. This rearrangement joins TRBV18 to TRBJ1-2; a possible D gene is TRBD1 (6 bases). V was cut by 3 bases and J by 4 bases, with 18 bases left in between. The germline V gene encodes CDR1 KGHSH and CDR2 LQKENI. The CDR3 runs to 16 residues. The CDR3 coding sequence is TGTGCCAGCTCACCGACTCCGGGGGGGCTTATCTATGGCTACACCTTC. This gives the protein CASSPTPGGLIYGYTF.

This chain uses TRBV5-1 with TRBJ1-1, with a weak D call TRBD1 (6 bases). The V gene's germline CDR1 is SGHRS and CDR2 YFSETQ. V lost 0 bases and J 3 bases, leaving 9 bases between the germline ends. The CDR3 has 14 amino acids. The CDR3 DNA is TGCGCCAGCAGCTTGGTCCCAGGGGACACTGAAGCTTTCTTT. This codes for CASSLVPGDTEAFF.

The chain employs TRBV4-1 and TRBJ2-2; 7 positions match TRBD2. This CDR3 comprises 18 residues. Trimming cost V 3 bases and J 6 bases; bases outside gene matches: 16. CDR1 MGHRA and CDR2 YSYEKL come from the germline V gene. Here the CDR3 DNA reads TGCGCCAGCAGCCATGCTCCTGGGGGTTCGGGGGGTGCCGGGGAGCTGTTTTTT. Its translation: CASSHAPGGSGGAGELFF.

The chain uses TRBV6-2 or TRBV6-3 and TRBJ2-3, with D possibly being TRBD2 (7 bases). The germline V and J ends were trimmed by 2 bases and 7 bases, with 25 bases remaining between them. Germline CDR1 MNHEY, CDR2 SVGEGT. The CDR3 totals 18 residues. CDR3 sequence reads: CASSYPSQAGATRNTQYF. In DNA, the CDR3 is TGTGCCAGCAGTTACCCCTCACAGGCGGGGGCCACGAGGAATACGCAGTATTTT.

This rearrangement joins TRBV19 to TRBJ2-3, with 12 bases lining up with TRBD1. With V trimmed by 4 bases and J by 4 bases, 3 bases remained unmatched. Germline V gives CDR1 LNHDA, CDR2 SQIVND (reference sequence). The CDR3 spans 15 residues. CDR3 protein: CASSRDRGHADTQYF. In DNA form, the CDR3 reads TGTGCCAGTAGTAGGGACAGGGGGCATGCAGATACGCAGTATTTT.

The rearrangement links TRBV7-3 to TRBJ2-1, with 14 positions matching TRBD2. This CDR3 has 17 residues. Germline V gives CDR1 SGHTA, CDR2 FQGTGA. V was clipped by 3 bases and J by 4 bases; unmatched bases: 5. The CDR3 reads CASSFSGTSGRYNEQFF. CDR3 bases: TGTGCCAGCAGCTTCTCCGGGACTAGCGGGAGATACAATGAGCAGTTCTTC.

The chain links TRBV7-2 to TRBJ2-1; 16 positions match TRBD2. Trimming cost V 5 bases and J 7 bases; bases outside gene matches: 8. CDR3 length: 17 residues. Germline lookup yields CDR1 SGHTA and CDR2 FQGNSA. DNA for the CDR3: TGTGCCAGCAGCGCAAGGGGACTAGCGGGAGGGTTAAATGAGCAGTTCTTC. Protein sequence: CASSARGLAGGLNEQFF.

V usage is TRBV5-5 and J usage is TRBJ2-3; 7 nucleotides line up with TRBD1. The ends lost 4 bases at V and 4 bases at J; junction bases unmatched: 9. CDR3 length equals 15 residues. CDR1 is SGHKS, CDR2 YYEKEE, per germline (reference sequence). The CDR3 nucleotides read TGTGCCAGCAGCCCTAGACAGGGTAGGGCAGATACGCAGTATTTT. Translation: CASSPRQGRADTQYF.

The chain carries TRBV18 and TRBJ2-2; TRBD1 matches 7 bases. J was trimmed by 4 bases and V by 4 bases; bases with no gene match: 12. CDR1 KGHSH and CDR2 LQKENI come from the germline V gene. There are 17 residues in the CDR3. The CDR3 nucleotides read TGTGCCAGCTCACAAACCGGGACAGTTATGGGCACCGGGGAGCTGTTTTTT. Protein sequence: CASSQTGTVMGTGELFF.

Details on this clone: The sample contains more than one DNA sequence encoding this CDR3. The V and J genes are TRBV11-2 and TRBJ1-6, with TRBD1 identical over 9 bases. Germline V gene sequence: CDR1 SGHAT, CDR2 FQNNGV. The junction had 5 bases not matched to a gene; V was cut back by 5 bases and J by 9 bases. The CDR3 sequence is 14 residues long. CDR3 sequence: CASSPGQGTSPLHF. For the CDR3, the DNA is TGTGCCAGCAGCCCGGGACAGGGAACTTCACCCCTCCACTTT.

The chain recombines TRBV28 with TRBJ1-3; TRBD1 aligns across 7 bases. After removal of 6 bases from V and 7 bases from J, the junction contained 18 bases not matched to a gene. In germline, CDR1 is MDHEN, CDR2 SYDVKM. CDR3 length: 17 residues. In DNA, the CDR3 is TGTGCCAGCAGCCTATCGGGGGACAGTTCCGTCGGGAACACCATATATTTT. Its translation: CASSLSGDSSVGNTIYF.

This chain joins TRBV18 and TRBJ1-5, with D unclear. The CDR3 is 13 amino acids. Germline CDR1 reads KGHSH; CDR2 reads LQKENI. V lost 6 bases to trimming and J lost 1 base, with 7 bases between them. CDR3 sequence reads: CASSVGSNQPQHF. For the CDR3, the DNA is TGTGCCAGCTCGGTCGGGAGCAATCAGCCCCAGCATTTT.

This clone was seen a single time. DNA of the CDR3: TGTGCCAGTAGCTTGGGACAGTTTAATGAGCAGTTCTTC. Translating it yields CASSLGQFNEQFF. The chain employs TRBV19 and TRBJ2-1; 7 nucleotides agree with TRBD1. Germline-derived CDR1 and CDR2 are LNHDA and SQIVND (reference sequence). The CDR3 has 13 amino acids. The junction had 6 bases not matched to a gene; V was cut back by 6 bases and J by 7 bases.

The chain uses TRBV28 and TRBJ1-3; 7 bases line up with TRBD1. Germline CDR1 is MDHEN and CDR2 is SYDVKM. J gave up 0 bases and V 2 bases, and 4 bases lay outside the gene matches. This CDR3 spans 16 amino acids. The CDR3 sequence: CASSLRRGHSGNTIYF. In nucleotides, the CDR3 is TGTGCCAGCAGTTTAAGGAGGGGGCACTCTGGAAACACCATATATTTT. Complete variable domain (other parts from reference TRBV28 and TRBJ1-3): DVKVTQSSRYLVKRTGEKVFLECVQDMDHENMFWYRQDPGLGLRLIYFSYDVKMKEKGDIPEGYSVSREKKERFSLILESASTNQTSMYLCASSLRRGHSGNTIYFGEGSWLTVV.

The chain has TRBV4-2 and TRBJ2-7; 8 bases fit TRBD1. Germline-derived CDR1 and CDR2 are LGHNA and YNFKEQ. With 0 bases clipped from V and 4 bases from J, the junction kept 8 bases outside the gene matches. The CDR3 extends over 16 amino acids. The CDR3 nucleotides read TGTGCCAGCAGCCAAGATAGCTCAGGGGGCGTTTACGAGCAGTACTTC. Protein product: CASSQDSSGGVYEQYF.

CDR3 coding DNA: TGTGCCAGCAGCCCGGGGGGAGGTTGGAACAATCAGCCCCAGCATTTT. It encodes CASSPGGGWNNQPQHF. The chain is built from TRBV5-6 and TRBJ1-5; tentative D call: TRBD1 (5 bases). Between the trimmed V and J ends, which lost 4 bases and 3 bases, there was a span of 17 bases. Germline V gene sequence: CDR1 SGHDT, CDR2 YYEEEE. The CDR3 loop spans 16 amino acids.

This rearrangement joins TRBV19 to TRBJ1-5; D is uncertain. The CDR3 consists of 11 residues. Germline values: CDR1 LNHDA, CDR2 SQIVND (reference sequence). V was cut by 8 bases and J by 1 base, with 3 bases left in between. The CDR3, as DNA: TGTGCCAGTGGCAGCAATCAGCCCCAGCATTTT. Residues: CASGSNQPQHF.

This clone was seen a few times. The chain recombines TRBV5-1 with TRBJ1-4; D is unclear. The CDR3 has 14 residues. The germline V and J ends were trimmed by 2 bases and 1 base, with 6 bases remaining between them. CDR1 is SGHRS, CDR2 YFSETQ, per germline. The CDR3 DNA reads TGCGCCAGCAGCTTAAGCATAACTAATGAAAAACTGTTTTTT. Translation gives CASSLSITNEKLFF.

The rearrangement joins TRBV5-1 to TRBJ2-1; 10 bases are shared with TRBD2. Germline loops: CDR1 SGHRS, CDR2 YFSETQ. V trimming: 4 bases; J trimming: 3 bases; junction bases outside the gene matches: 16. The CDR3 has 19 amino acids. CDR3: CASSIASPLAGAYYNEQFF. The CDR3 DNA is TGCGCCAGCAGCATTGCTTCCCCGCTAGCGGGGGCGTACTACAATGAGCAGTTCTTC.

The chain employs TRBV19 and TRBJ1-1; a possible D gene is TRBD1 (5 bases). Germline V gene lookup returns CDR1 LNHDA and CDR2 SQIVND (reference sequence). The CDR3 sequence is 14 residues long. With 6 bases removed from V and 5 bases from J, the gap between germline ends came to 16 bases. The chain's CDR3 is CASSPLGGRTEAFF. Written as DNA, the CDR3 is TGTGCCAGTAGCCCTCTCGGGGGTAGGACTGAAGCTTTCTTT.

This clone was found once. The chain joins TRBV9 to TRBJ1-5; unclear D gene. Trimming took 3 bases from V and 3 from J, leaving 10 bases between them. This CDR3 is built from 14 residues. The germline V gene has CDR1 SGDLS and CDR2 YYNGEE. CDR3 region: CASSAPGSNQPQHF. For the CDR3, the DNA is TGTGCCAGCAGCGCCCCGGGATCCAATCAGCCCCAGCATTTT.